This TCR beta chain was recovered during a study of blood T cell repertoires in COVID-19 (dated by TCRdb to the early 2020s). Study-wide context: Samples covering the acute and convalescent phases of COVID-19 were provided by collaborators in the United States, Italy and Spain. The sample metadata nearly always contained a de-identified subject ID, COVID-19 status, age in years and sex. The material from the prospective study consisted of cDNA or gDNA derived from T cells, B-cell-depleted T cells, or PBMCs. Where available, HLA class I and class II types were taken from metadata supplied by the sample provider and were not determined by assay-based typing. Deeply sampled blood TCRbeta repertoires from subjects exposed to, actively infected with, or recovered from COVID-19 were included in the dataset. Samples were obtained from the ongoing ImmuneRACE study (first 160 participants) and from some 1,300 subjects provided by 6 global collaborators. The repertoires were released in a freely available public database meant as a resource for research on the immune response to SARS-CoV-2.

Concerning this clone: Its antigen is currently not known. Base qualities are not at hand, and no much larger clone is one base apart.

Counted from cysteine to phenylalanine, this CDR3 has 17 amino acids. CDR3 DNA is the only sequence kept; it has 51 bases, read in frame from the first base. Sequences SGHNT (CDR1) and YYREEE (CDR2) are obtained from the germline V gene (reference sequence). Trimming costs V 4 bases and J 0 bases, and their ends lie 14 bases apart. The immunoSEQ Assay, a bias-controlled multiplex PCR, was used to amplify TCRbeta CDR3 regions from genomic DNA. The authors' pipeline ran thus. The number of nucleated cells in each sample was estimated from the amplification of reference gene primers within the assay. To quantify the absolute abundance of each unique TCRbeta CDR3 rearrangement, sequence reads were collapsed and filtered. For each sample, productive Simpson clonality was calculated by taking the square root of Simpson's diversity index across productive rearrangements. TCRdb obtained this table from immuneACCESS and retained in-frame rearrangements with V and J assigned. These tables miss some clones; where compared with another copy, unresolved V genes account for less than half of the shortfall, and the remainder is unexplained. V and J calls plus clone size are reproduced from that table; the DNA served to infer D and trimming. The sample table records 54,000 or so clones; 88% of these occur just once. Less than 4.5% of the sample is in the top ten clones.

Study-wide findings and limitations: How much clinical and demographic metadata was included differed by source and by participant, and the metadata was provided uncurated.

Collaborating institutions collected whole blood in K2EDTA tubes following their own protocols. For TCRbeta analysis, collaborator samples were shipped as frozen whole blood, as isolated PBMCs, or as DNA extracted from either sample type. This sequence uses TRBV5-4 and TRBJ2-6; matching of 6 bases hints at TRBD2 as the D gene. The receptor's source is a human donor in a cohort sampled during active COVID-19. The sample was peripheral blood. The sequenced DNA: TGTGCCAGCAGCGTCCCGGGAGTCCTCTCTGGGGCCAACGTCCTGACTTTC. This encodes CASSVPGVLSGANVLTF.